A selection of T cell receptor beta chains follows, all from one sample in a study of T cell changes during pregnancy in multiple sclerosis. Using immunoSEQ multiplex PCR, the repertoire was profiled, and TCRdb retains in-frame clones only, with some absent. The data hold tens of thousands of clones, with about 94% observed a single time. This specimen was peripheral blood, taken in the third trimester of pregnancy. Receptors originate from a female donor with multiple sclerosis, enrolled in a pregnancy study. The CDR3 runs from the conserved cysteine through the conserved F or W. D genes are given only for firm matches. For some rows the clone size is stated as once, few or many, or as a class when expanded; others skip it.

V: TRBV11-2
D: TRBD2
size: .
J: TRBJ2-1
CDR3: CASSHSGGAAYNEQFF
DNA: TGTGCCAGCAGTCATAGCGGGGGGGCCGCCTACAATGAGCAGTTCTTC

V: TRBV29-1
D: TRBD1
size: .
J: TRBJ1-4
CDR3: CSVGTGDEKLFF
DNA: TGCAGCGTTGGGACAGGAGATGAAAAACTGTTTTTT

V: TRBV10-2
D: TRBD2
size: .
J: TRBJ2-7
CDR3: CAIHAGGQYEQYF
DNA: TGCGCCATCCACGCGGGAGGGCAGTACGAGCAGTACTTC

V: TRBV27
D: .
size: .
J: TRBJ1-5
CDR3: CASSPTGTGNWPQHF
DNA: TGTGCCAGCAGTCCGACCGGGACTGGCAATTGGCCCCAGCATTTT

V: TRBV6-5
D: .
size: .
J: TRBJ1-1
CDR3: CASSYSTVNTEAFF
DNA: TGTGCCAGCAGTTACTCGACAGTGAACACTGAAGCTTTCTTT

V: TRBV9
D: .
size: .
J: TRBJ2-5
CDR3: CASSVGGQGLETQYF
DNA: TGTGCCAGCAGCGTAGGGGGGCAGGGTCTCGAGACCCAGTACTTC

V: TRBV2
D: TRBD1
size: .
J: TRBJ1-2
CDR3: CASNREGTGPYGYTF
DNA: TGTGCCAGCAACCGAGAGGGGACAGGACCATATGGCTACACCTTC

V: TRBV6-1
D: TRBD1
size: .
J: TRBJ1-4
CDR3: CASSGDRVREKLFF
DNA: TGTGCCAGCAGTGGGGACAGGGTCCGTGAAAAACTGTTTTTT

V: TRBV25-1
D: TRBD1
size: .
J: TRBJ1-2
CDR3: CASRGGQGSLYGYTF
DNA: TGTGCCAGCAGGGGCGGACAGGGCAGCCTCTATGGCTACACCTTC

V: TRBV6-1
D: .
size: once
J: TRBJ1-1
CDR3: CASSEMGPNTEAFF
DNA: TGTGCCAGCAGTGAAATGGGGCCGAACACTGAAGCTTTCTTT

V: TRBV11-2
D: .
size: .
J: TRBJ2-7
CDR3: CASSLYEQYF
DNA: TGTGCCAGCAGCCTCTACGAGCAGTACTTC

V: TRBV19
D: TRBD1
size: .
J: TRBJ2-2
CDR3: CASSKAFGQGDTGELFF
DNA: TGTGCCAGTAGTAAAGCGTTCGGACAGGGGGACACCGGGGAGCTGTTTTTT

V: TRBV18
D: .
size: .
J: TRBJ1-5
CDR3: CASSPGLSNQPQHF
DNA: TGTGCCAGCTCGCCGGGTCTTAGCAATCAGCCCCAGCATTTT

V: TRBV11-1
D: .
size: .
J: TRBJ1-4
CDR3: CASTTEGQNPTNEKLFF
DNA: TGTGCCAGCACCACCGAAGGACAGAATCCAACTAATGAAAAACTGTTTTTT

V: TRBV27
D: TRBD1
size: .
J: TRBJ1-6
CDR3: CASSIGTANSPLHF
DNA: TGTGCCAGCAGTATCGGGACAGCCAATTCACCCCTCCACTTT

V: TRBV7-9
D: .
size: .
J: TRBJ1-4
CDR3: CASSLVEFATNEKLFF
DNA: TGTGCCAGCAGCTTAGTAGAGTTTGCAACTAATGAAAAACTGTTTTTT

V: TRBV19
D: .
size: .
J: TRBJ1-2
CDR3: CASTSLDSLYTF
DNA: TGTGCCAGTACCTCCTTGGACAGTCTCTACACCTTC

V: TRBV19
D: TRBD2
size: once
J: TRBJ2-5
CDR3: CASSISSGGSASVETQYF
DNA: TGTGCCAGTAGTATAAGTAGCGGGGGGTCGGCAAGTGTGGAGACCCAGTACTTC

V: TRBV4-1
D: TRBD1
size: .
J: TRBJ1-2
CDR3: CASSHPGGADYGYTF
DNA: TGCGCCAGCAGCCACCCAGGGGGCGCAGACTATGGCTACACCTTC

V: TRBV15
D: .
size: .
J: TRBJ1-5
CDR3: CATSRGGSNQPQHF
DNA: TGTGCCACCAGCCGAGGAGGCAGTAATCAGCCCCAGCATTTT

V: TRBV7-2
D: .
size: .
J: TRBJ2-3
CDR3: CASSIGADTQYF
DNA: TGTGCCAGCTCCATCGGGGCAGATACGCAGTATTTT

V: TRBV6-1
D: TRBD1
size: .
J: TRBJ1-1
CDR3: CASRPGTGMNTEAFF
DNA: TGTGCCAGCAGACCCGGGACAGGGATGAACACTGAAGCTTTCTTT

V: TRBV29-1
D: TRBD2
size: .
J: TRBJ2-3
CDR3: CSVTIAGGRTDTQYF
DNA: TGCAGCGTAACCATAGCGGGGGGTCGCACAGATACGCAGTATTTT

V: TRBV13
D: .
size: .
J: TRBJ1-1
CDR3: CASSTRRGYNTEAFF
DNA: TGTGCCAGCAGCACCAGGAGAGGGTACAACACTGAAGCTTTCTTT

V: TRBV7-6
D: TRBD2
size: .
J: TRBJ2-3
CDR3: CASSLGGLQSDTQYF
DNA: TGTGCCAGCAGCTTAGGGGGACTACAATCGGATACGCAGTATTTT

V: TRBV9
D: TRBD2
size: .
J: TRBJ2-1
CDR3: CASSKAGGVGANEQFF
DNA: TGTGCCAGCAGCAAAGCTGGGGGGGTAGGGGCTAATGAGCAGTTCTTC

V: TRBV6-5
D: TRBD1
size: .
J: TRBJ2-5
CDR3: CASSYLRGQGLETQYF
DNA: TGTGCCAGCAGTTACCTCCGGGGACAGGGTTTGGAGACCCAGTACTTC

V: TRBV6-5
D: TRBD1
size: .
J: TRBJ1-1
CDR3: CASSLQGIAEAFF
DNA: TGTGCCAGCAGTTTACAGGGGATAGCTGAAGCTTTCTTT

V: TRBV5-6
D: .
size: once
J: TRBJ1-1
CDR3: CASSLGGLNTEAFF
DNA: TGTGCCAGCAGCTTGGGGGGCTTGAACACTGAAGCTTTCTTT

V: TRBV13
D: .
size: .
J: TRBJ1-1
CDR3: CASSEDWTGNTEAFF
DNA: TGTGCCAGCAGCGAAGACTGGACTGGGAACACTGAAGCTTTCTTT

V: TRBV9
D: TRBD2
size: .
J: TRBJ2-1
CDR3: CASSGGVERGGVNEQFF
DNA: TGTGCCAGCAGCGGAGGAGTCGAGCGGGGGGGCGTGAATGAGCAGTTCTTC

V: TRBV28
D: TRBD2
size: .
J: TRBJ2-1
CDR3: CASINSGVPYNEQFF
DNA: TGTGCCAGCATCAATAGCGGGGTACCTTACAATGAGCAGTTCTTC

V: TRBV19
D: TRBD2
size: .
J: TRBJ2-3
CDR3: CASSIGGGATDTQYF
DNA: TGTGCCAGTAGTATCGGCGGGGGGGCAACAGATACGCAGTATTTT

V: TRBV13
D: .
size: .
J: TRBJ1-1
CDR3: CASSPPWPQGHTEAFF
DNA: TGTGCCAGCAGCCCCCCCTGGCCCCAGGGTCACACTGAAGCTTTCTTT

V: TRBV9
D: TRBD2
size: .
J: TRBJ2-7
CDR3: CASSVGLAGTYEQYF
DNA: TGTGCCAGCAGCGTAGGACTAGCGGGGACCTACGAGCAGTACTTC

V: TRBV5-1
D: .
size: once
J: TRBJ1-3
CDR3: CASSPRIEGSGNTIYF
DNA: TGCGCCAGCAGCCCCAGGATCGAGGGCTCTGGAAACACCATATATTTT

V: TRBV27
D: .
size: .
J: TRBJ2-7
CDR3: CASSPGVAYEQYF
DNA: TGTGCCAGCAGTCCGGGGGTGGCGTACGAGCAGTACTTC